The 25 T cell receptor beta chains below come from one sample, sequenced in a study of PD-1 blockade in classical Hodgkin lymphoma. Clones were read by immunoSEQ multiplex PCR, and TCRdb kept only the in-frame ones, dropping some. The repertoire consists of tens of thousands of clones, with roughly 89% occurring once and the leading ten covering about 10%. Brentuximab vedotin exposure varied, and every patient relapsed after autologous stem cell transplantation. The material sequenced was peripheral blood mononuclear cells (PBMCs), taken before the second cycle of nivolumab. These receptors were taken from a human donor with classical Hodgkin lymphoma.

This chain joins TRBV7-2 and TRBJ2-3; possible D gene TRBD2, 5 bases. Germline assignment: CDR1 SGHTA and CDR2 FQGNSA. V dropped 3 bases and J dropped 6 bases, with 16 bases sitting between them. The CDR3 is made up of 15 amino acids. The CDR3: CASSFPGEYGDTQYF. CDR3 nucleotides: TGTGCCAGCAGCTTCCCCGGGGAATATGGGGATACGCAGTATTTT.

This rearrangement joins TRBV7-9 to TRBJ2-7; D call uncertain. Germline loops: CDR1 SEHNR, CDR2 FQNEAQ (reference sequence). The CDR3 length is 16 residues. Trimming removed 1 base from V and 2 bases from J, with 15 bases in between. The CDR3 bases are TGTGCCAGCAGCTTAGGCCTCCCGGGTCTTGCCTACGAGCAGTACTTC. Protein: CASSLGLPGLAYEQYF.

The chain carries TRBV18 and TRBJ2-7, with D maybe TRBD1 (7 bases). This CDR3 has 15 amino acids. Per the germline V gene, CDR1 is KGHSH and CDR2 is LQKENI. V gave up 1 base and J gave up 3 bases, with 13 bases separating them. CDR3 nucleotide sequence: TGTGCCAGCTCACCACGTCAGGGGGGCGGCTACGAGCAGTACTTC. Protein: CASSPRQGGGYEQYF.

This chain connects TRBV7-3 to TRBJ2-3, with 10 bases fitting TRBD2. With V trimmed by 5 bases and J by 0 bases, 2 bases remained unmatched. The CDR3 consists of 15 residues. Germline V gene sequence: CDR1 SGHTA, CDR2 FQGTGA. In nucleotides, the CDR3 is TGTGCCAGCAGCATGACTAGCGGGAGCACAGATACGCAGTATTTT. Protein: CASSMTSGSTDTQYF. Full variable domain (remainder filled in from reference TRBV7-3 and TRBJ2-3): GAGVSQTPSNKVTEKGKYVELRCDPISGHTALYWYRQSLGQGPEFLIYFQGTGAADDSGLPNDRFFAVRPEGSVSTLKIQRTERGDSAVYLCASSMTSGSTDTQYFGPGTRLTVL.

The rearrangement links TRBV7-8 to TRBJ2-5; D unclear. The CDR3 runs to 13 residues. V was pared by 8 bases and J by 1 base, with 11 bases between. CDR1 is SGHVS, CDR2 FQNEAQ, per germline. The CDR3 nucleotides are TGTGCCAGCGAGTGGCGCCTCCAAGAGACCCAGTACTTC. Protein product: CASEWRLQETQYF.

V gene TRBV7-9 combines with J gene TRBJ2-7; 7 positions match TRBD2. The junction had 6 bases not matched to a gene; V was cut back by 4 bases and J by 3 bases. The germline V gene has CDR1 SEHNR and CDR2 FQNEAQ (reference sequence). The CDR3 has 14 residues. CDR3 loop: CASSYGLVGYEQYF. CDR3 bases: TGTGCCAGCAGCTACGGACTAGTCGGCTACGAGCAGTACTTC.

The rearrangement joins TRBV5-6 to TRBJ1-6; D remains ambiguous. The V end was cut by 0 bases, the J end by 6 bases, with 7 bases between. CDR1 and CDR2 from the germline V gene are SGHDT and YYEEEE. The CDR3 has 14 amino acids. CDR3 residues: CASSLVGVNSPLHF. The CDR3 DNA reads as TGTGCCAGCAGCTTGGTGGGCGTTAATTCACCCCTCCACTTT.

The chain recombines TRBV10-3 with TRBJ1-5; TRBD1 agrees at 7 bases. Losses at the gene ends were 3 bases for V and 6 bases for J; bases not matched to a gene: 8. Germline V gene sequence: CDR1 ENHRY, CDR2 SYGVKD. This CDR3 is built from 15 residues. The DNA of the CDR3 is TGTGCCATCAGTGACCCAAGACAGGGTCGTCAGCCCCAGCATTTT. Translating it yields CAISDPRQGRQPQHF.

The chain uses TRBV9 and TRBJ1-2; D gene unclear. V was clipped by 3 bases and J by 4 bases, with 31 bases between them. The CDR3 has 20 amino acids. CDR1 and CDR2 from the germline V gene are SGDLS and YYNGEE. This CDR3 reads CASSAFHRNGQTPSFYGYTF. As DNA, the CDR3 is TGTGCCAGCAGCGCCTTCCATCGGAACGGCCAGACCCCCAGCTTCTATGGCTACACCTTC.

This clone was seen a few times. This chain links TRBV7-9 with TRBJ2-1; 13 nucleotides align to TRBD2. Germline CDR1 SEHNR, CDR2 FQNEAQ (reference sequence). CDR3 size: 15 residues. The V gene end was trimmed by 6 bases and the J gene end by 8 bases; junction bases not matched to a gene: 7. The CDR3 sequence: CASRRTSGSWDEQFF. CDR3 DNA sequence: TGTGCCAGCAGGCGGACTAGCGGGAGTTGGGATGAGCAGTTCTTC.

V gene TRBV6-5 combines with J gene TRBJ1-2; D not resolved. The germline CDR1 and CDR2 sequences are MNHEY and SVGAGI. The CDR3 spans 12 residues. Deletions cut 5 bases from V and 5 bases from J, with 9 bases between. This chain's CDR3 is CASSPQEYGYTF. The CDR3 region has the DNA TGTGCCAGCAGTCCCCAGGAGTATGGCTACACCTTC.

This clone was observed once. V is TRBV15 and J is TRBJ2-7; D possibly corresponds to TRBD2 (6 bases). The CDR3 has 18 amino acids. Germline V gives CDR1 LNHNV, CDR2 YYDKDF (reference sequence). The V gene lost 0 bases and the J gene lost 0 bases, with 18 bases spanning the gap. The CDR3 DNA reads as TGTGCCACCAGCAGAGATTGGACCAGGGCGGGACCCTCCTACGAGCAGTACTTC. This encodes CATSRDWTRAGPSYEQYF.

This clone was observed a few times. The rearrangement uses TRBV29-1 and TRBJ1-2; TRBD1 matches 8 bases. The CDR3 contains 13 residues. The V gene end was trimmed by 4 bases and the J gene end by 5 bases; junction bases not matched to a gene: 6. CDR1 and CDR2 (germline): SQVTM, ANQGSEA. The DNA of the CDR3 is TGCAGCGTTGGGACAGGGCCGCTTTATGGCTACACCTTC. This codes for CSVGTGPLYGYTF.

The V and J genes are TRBV30 and TRBJ1-2, with D possibly matching TRBD1 (5 bases). The germline V and J ends were trimmed by 3 bases and 8 bases, with 16 bases remaining between them. The germline V gene has CDR1 GTSNPN and CDR2 SVGIG (reference sequence). The CDR3 consists of 13 residues. CDR3 in amino acids: CAWSPGHRGGYTF. The CDR3 DNA sequence: TGTGCCTGGAGCCCAGGACACCGAGGAGGCTACACCTTC.

This chain links TRBV11-2 with TRBJ1-5; 12 nucleotides line up with TRBD1. The germline gives CDR1 SGHAT, CDR2 FQNNGV. This CDR3 comprises 17 residues. The trim removed 5 bases at V and 0 bases at J, leaving 5 bases unmatched. In DNA, the CDR3 is TGTGCCAGCAGCCCCGGGACAGGGGGCTATAGCAATCAGCCCCAGCATTTT. It specifies CASSPGTGGYSNQPQHF. Variable domain in full (rest from reference TRBV11-2 and TRBJ1-5): EAGVAQSPRYKIIEKRQSVAFWCNPISGHATLYWYQQILGQGPKLLIQFQNNGVVDDSQLPKDRFSAERLKGVDSTLKIQPAKLEDSAVYLCASSPGTGGYSNQPQHFGDGTRLSIL.

This chain uses TRBV10-1 with TRBJ2-3, with D unresolved. This CDR3 region has 14 residues. The germline gives CDR1 WNHNN, CDR2 SYGVQD (reference sequence). Trimming shortened V by 4 bases and J by 2 bases, and 10 bases separated the two germline ends. DNA for the CDR3: TGCGCCAGCAGTGCAGGCTATTACACAGATACGCAGTATTTT. Amino acid sequence: CASSAGYYTDTQYF.

This clone was seen only a few times. This sequence joins TRBV25-1 and TRBJ1-5; 12 positions match TRBD1. Germline V lookup: CDR1 MGHDK, CDR2 SYGVNS. After removal of 5 bases from V and 3 bases from J, the junction contained 5 bases not matched to a gene. The CDR3 is 16 residues long. This CDR3 reads CASSPGTGGVNQPQHF. CDR3 coding DNA: TGTGCCAGCAGTCCCGGGACAGGGGGCGTCAATCAGCCCCAGCATTTT.

V usage is TRBV4-1 and J usage is TRBJ2-7, with D perhaps matching TRBD2 (6 bases). This CDR3 has 17 residues. V dropped 0 bases and J dropped 2 bases, with 17 bases sitting between them. The germline gives CDR1 MGHRA, CDR2 YSYEKL. The DNA of the CDR3 is TGCGCCAGCAGCCAAGATCCGGAGGGATGGGAAACCTACGAGCAGTACTTC. Its translation is CASSQDPEGWETYEQYF.

This chain connects TRBV27 to TRBJ2-7; 8 bases fit TRBD1. From germline, CDR1 is MNHEY and CDR2 SMNVEV (reference sequence). This CDR3 region has 13 residues. V shed 8 bases and J 2 bases; nucleotides not matched to a gene: 5. As DNA, the CDR3 is TGTGCCAGCTCAGGGGGCCCGCCCTACGAGCAGTACTTC. Its translation is CASSGGPPYEQYF.

The chain is built from TRBV5-3 and TRBJ2-7; no firm D call. TRBV5-3 qualifies as an ORF whose function is uncertain. The CDR3 extends over 12 amino acids. V was pared by 1 base and J by 6 bases, with 8 bases between. This CDR3 reads CARSLKTPEQYF. The CDR3 region has the DNA TGTGCCAGAAGCTTGAAGACACCCGAGCAGTACTTC.

This rearrangement joins TRBV30 to TRBJ2-7, with TRBD1 as a possible D gene (5 bases). The CDR3 is made up of 14 amino acids. Germline CDR1 and CDR2: GTSNPN and SVGIG (reference sequence). V was trimmed by 0 bases and J by 3 bases, leaving 12 bases between them. The DNA for the CDR3 is TGTGCCTGGAGTGTCCGACAGATCAGCTACGAGCAGTACTTC. It is translated as CAWSVRQISYEQYF.

This chain connects TRBV5-1 to TRBJ2-3, with 7 bases lining up with TRBD2. The ends lost 1 base at V and 0 bases at J; junction bases unmatched: 5. The CDR3 extends over 16 amino acids. From germline, CDR1 is SGHRS and CDR2 YFSETQ. The CDR3: CASSLRLASSTDTQYF. DNA of the CDR3: TGCGCCAGCAGCTTGAGACTAGCCTCTAGCACAGATACGCAGTATTTT.

The rearrangement uses TRBV5-5 and TRBJ2-7; D perhaps matches TRBD1 (6 bases). The germline V and J ends were trimmed by 2 bases and 6 bases, with 18 bases remaining between them. CDR3 length: 15 residues. Germline loops: CDR1 SGHKS, CDR2 YYEKEE (reference sequence). CDR3 residues: CASSLGRGDLREQYF. The CDR3 region has the DNA TGTGCCAGCAGCTTAGGCAGGGGTGATCTTCGCGAGCAGTACTTC.

The V and J genes are TRBV27 and TRBJ2-1; D is unclear. CDR3 size: 15 residues. Trimming left V 1 base short and J 0 bases short, with 7 bases between. Germline V lookup: CDR1 MNHEY, CDR2 SMNVEV (reference sequence). In DNA, the CDR3 is TGTGCCAGCAGTTTATACCCAAACTCCTACAATGAGCAGTTCTTC. Its protein is CASSLYPNSYNEQFF.

This chain uses TRBV5-8 with TRBJ2-3, with D perhaps TRBD1 (6 bases). This CDR3 is built from 13 residues. The V gene's germline CDR1 is SGHTS and CDR2 YDEGEE. Between the trimmed V and J ends, which lost 2 bases and 4 bases, there was a span of 8 bases. In DNA, the CDR3 is TGTGCCAGCAGCTTACAGGGTGCAGATACGCAGTATTTT. Its protein is CASSLQGADTQYF.